These 13 T cell receptor beta chains were sequenced from one sample in a study of early T cells in non-severe SARS-CoV-2 infection. TCRdb reprocessed the 5' RACE reads via MiXCR and lists one record per CDR3 protein. Seen here are about 70,000 distinct CDR3 sequences, 12% observed once, and the top ten hold 15% to 19%. The specimen comprised whole blood, sampled at baseline. The origin of the receptors is an adult who was a healthcare worker with PCR-confirmed SARS-CoV-2 infection or an uninfected control (not recorded which). The donor label of this sample is uncertain.

The table lists this clonotype with a few counts. The CDR3 bases are TGTGCCAGCAGTGAAGCGTCGACTAGGAGCACAGATACGCAGTATTTT. Amino acid sequence: CASSEASTRSTDTQYF. V is TRBV2 and J is TRBJ2-3; maybe TRBD2 (6 bases). Germline V gene data show CDR1 as SNHLY and CDR2 as FYNNEI. V was clipped by 0 bases and J by 0 bases, with 10 bases between them. The CDR3 consists of 16 residues. Supplemented by reference TRBV2 and TRBJ2-3, the full variable domain reads EPEVTQTPSHQVTQMGQEVILRCVPISNHLYFYWYRQILGQKVEFLVSFYNNEISEKSEIFDDQFSVERPDGSNFTLKIRSTKLEDSAMYFCASSEASTRSTDTQYFGPGTRLTVL.

The chain couples TRBV4-1 to TRBJ2-7, with 10 bases identical to TRBD2. The CDR3 covers 14 residues. Germline V lookup: CDR1 MGHRA, CDR2 YSYEKL. The ends lost 6 bases at V and 7 bases at J; junction bases unmatched: 9. The CDR3 coding sequence is TGCGCCAGCAGGCCCTTAGCGGGGGGCGAGGAGCAGTACTTC. Encoded protein: CASRPLAGGEEQYF.

The CDR3 coding sequence is TGTGCCAGCAGCCAATCTCCTACGCTTTATGGCTACACCTTC. Protein sequence: CASSQSPTLYGYTF. The chain recombines TRBV12-3 or TRBV12-4 with TRBJ1-2; no definite D call. The ends were cut back, 6 bases at V and 5 bases at J, with 16 bases in the middle. This CDR3 has 14 residues.

This clonotype has at least ten counts. The V and J genes are TRBV19 and TRBJ2-5; 15 nucleotides agree with TRBD2. The CDR3 is 15 residues long. Germline V gene lookup returns CDR1 LNHDA and CDR2 SQIVND (reference sequence). The ends lost 3 bases at V and 5 bases at J; junction bases unmatched: 1. Written as DNA, the CDR3 is TGTGCCAGTAGTATCGGACTAGCGGGAGGGGAGACCCAGTACTTC. Protein sequence: CASSIGLAGGETQYF.

V gene TRBV19 combines with J gene TRBJ1-5; D not resolved. The CDR3 is 13 residues long. Germline-derived CDR1 and CDR2 are LNHDA and SQIVND (reference sequence). Between the trimmed V and J ends, which lost 1 base and 5 bases, there was a span of 6 bases. DNA of the CDR3: TGTGCCAGTAGTATAGCGAGGGATCAGCCCCAGCATTTT. Its translation is CASSIARDQPQHF. The variable domain in full, completed from reference TRBV19 and TRBJ1-5, reads DGGITQSPKYLFRKEGQNVTLSCEQNLNHDAMYWYRQDPGQGLRLIYYSQIVNDFQKGDIAEGYSVSREKKESFPLTVTSAQKNPTAFYLCASSIARDQPQHFGDGTRLSIL.

Only a few counts were recorded for this clonotype. The gene calls are TRBV7-2 and TRBJ2-7, with D tentatively TRBD2 (5 bases). Germline lookup yields CDR1 SGHTA and CDR2 FQGNSA. Trimming left V 1 base short and J 12 bases short, with 10 bases between. CDR3 length equals 11 residues. CDR3 coding DNA: TGTGCCAGCAGCTTAGAGTGGGAGTTGTACTTC. Protein sequence: CASSLEWELYF. Full variable domain (remainder filled in from reference TRBV7-2 and TRBJ2-7): GAGVSQSPSNKVTEKGKDVELRCDPISGHTALYWYRQSLGQGLEFLIYFQGNSAPDKSGLPSDRFSAERTGGSVSTLTIQRTQQEDSAVYLCASSLEWELYFGPGTRLTVT.

This clonotype has just a few counts. The CDR3 nucleotides read TGTGCCTGGAGTGTACGAGTGAACACTGAAGCTTTCTTT. Translating it yields CAWSVRVNTEAFF. V usage is TRBV30 and J usage is TRBJ1-1; D uncertain. Germline loops: CDR1 GTSNPN, CDR2 SVGIG (reference sequence). This CDR3 has 13 residues. V lost 0 bases, J lost 0 bases, and 5 bases lay in between.

The sample holds many counts of this clonotype. V is TRBV6-2 or TRBV6-3 and J is TRBJ2-3; D ambiguous. This CDR3 has 12 residues. Between the trimmed V and J ends, which lost 5 bases and 5 bases, there was a span of 8 bases. Germline V CDR1 and CDR2: MNHEY, SVGEGT. The CDR3 DNA reads TGTGCCAGCAGTCCGTGGATAGATACGCAGTATTTT. This sequence encodes CASSPWIDTQYF.

The chain has TRBV25-1 and TRBJ1-6; TRBD1 aligns across 7 bases. V was clipped by 6 bases and J by 4 bases; unmatched bases: 6. Germline V gene sequence: CDR1 MGHDK, CDR2 SYGVNS. The CDR3 extends over 15 amino acids. The CDR3 reads CASRETGRYNSPLHF. The CDR3 DNA follows: TGTGCCAGCAGGGAGACAGGGAGGTATAATTCACCCCTCCACTTT.

Only a few counts were recorded for this clonotype. J is TRBJ2-1 and V is TRBV11-1; unclear D gene. Germline-derived CDR1 and CDR2 are SGHAT and FQDESV (reference sequence). The ends were cut back, 5 bases at V and 0 bases at J, with 11 bases in the middle. This CDR3 region has 15 residues. In DNA form, the CDR3 reads TGTGCCAGCAGCCATGCCCGCAGCTCCTACAATGAGCAGTTCTTC. Translating gives CASSHARSSYNEQFF.

At least ten counts were recorded for this clonotype. This rearrangement joins TRBV11-2 to TRBJ2-5; no reliable D call. Germline CDR1 is SGHAT and CDR2 is FQNNGV. V was clipped by 4 bases and J by 4 bases, with 10 bases between them. This CDR3 comprises 13 residues. CDR3 DNA sequence: TGTGCCAGCAGCTCTGGACCCATAGAGACCCAGTACTTC. Amino acids: CASSSGPIETQYF.

This clonotype was detected many times. The rearrangement joins TRBV27 to TRBJ1-6, with 8 bases identical to TRBD1. After removal of 5 bases from V and 8 bases from J, the junction contained 8 bases not matched to a gene. Per the germline V gene, CDR1 is MNHEY and CDR2 is SMNVEV (reference sequence). This CDR3 has 15 residues. CDR3 sequence (DNA): TGTGCCAGCAGTCCTAAGACAGGGGCCTATTCACCCCTCCACTTT. It yields the protein CASSPKTGAYSPLHF.

This clonotype was counted between two and nine times. This chain uses TRBV2 with TRBJ1-1; no firm D call. This CDR3 has 13 amino acids. The ends were cut back, 5 bases at V and 11 bases at J, with 18 bases in the middle. Germline CDR1 reads SNHLY; CDR2 reads FYNNEI. The CDR3 DNA sequence: TGTGCCAGCAGTACGAACCGGGAGGGAAAGGCTTTCTTT. This sequence encodes CASSTNREGKAFF.